Included here is one TCR beta chain sequence, with context. What it recognizes is unknown. The data originate from a study of cytomegalovirus exposure and HLA in healthy donors. V was clipped by 6 bases and J by 3 bases; unmatched bases: 1. CDR3 length equals 13 residues. Germline V gives CDR1 WSHSY, CDR2 SAAADI. The study, taken as a whole, reports: Specific recognition of CMV antigens was confirmed in vitro for three chains (all CMV-associated). Reported findings show TCR beta sequences accurately forecast HLA-A and HLA-B alleles in most subjects. An analysis done earlier found most TCR beta V segments productive about 87% or about 30% of the time. A later analysis found common viral pathogens apparently linked to several of the most significant clusters.

13 Jbeta primers and 60 Vbeta primers were used for the PCR. The data were produced by immunoSEQ multiplex PCR, yet TCRdb's version contains in-frame clones alone and is incomplete. The specimen's table records 100,000 to 150,000 clones. This TCR was recovered from a woman between 40 and 50 years old in good health and CMV-seropositive. The V call is TRBV10-2, the J call TRBJ1-5; 8 nucleotides line up with TRBD1. Sequencing was performed on PBMCs. This CDR3 reads CASRTGDNQPQHF. The DNA for the CDR3 is TGCGCCAGCAGGACAGGGGACAATCAGCCCCAGCATTTT.